This T cell receptor (beta chain) is from a study of blood T cell repertoires in COVID-19. Study overall: Samples of COVID-19 (acute and convalescent) were obtained from the United States, Italy and Spain. T cells, B-cell-depleted T cells, or PBMCs provided the cDNA or gDNA that served as material.

In the original analysis: By means of reference gene primer amplification, nucleated cell counts were estimated. Produced via immunoSEQ multiplex PCR; TCRdb's table is partial and in-frame only. Clone size and V and J calls were adopted from that table, with D and trimming inferred from the DNA. Of 25,000 to 35,000 clones listed, 75% to 85% are singletons. The CDR3 totals 14 residues. The trim removed 6 bases at V and 7 bases at J, leaving 6 bases unmatched. The V gene's germline CDR1 is MNHEY and CDR2 SVGAGI. The chain combines TRBV6-5 with TRBJ1-2; 12 bases map to TRBD1. Sequencing was done on a sample of peripheral blood. The receptor's source is a man of 80 years or more with active COVID-19. CDR3 sequence: CASRWGQGASGYTF. CDR3 bases: TGTGCCAGCAGGTGGGGACAGGGGGCGTCTGGCTACACCTTC.